The next 21 T cell receptor beta chains were all read from a single sample in a study of cytomegalovirus exposure and HLA in healthy donors. The PCR employed 60 Vbeta primers together with 13 Jbeta primers. Libraries were prepared by immunoSEQ multiplex PCR; TCRdb keeps only in-frame clonotypes and omits some of them. Among roughly 180,000 clones, about four fifths were seen once, and the ten largest hold roughly 2.3%. The material sequenced was PBMCs. The receptor source for this set is a male donor in good health and CMV-seronegative.

The J gene is TRBJ2-5, the V gene TRBV5-1; 10 bases line up with TRBD2. The ends lost 9 bases at V and 4 bases at J; junction bases unmatched: 30. CDR3 size: 21 residues. CDR1 is SGHRS and CDR2 is YFSETQ in the germline V gene. The CDR3 sequence: CAIKNGEELAGNSLERETQYF. The CDR3 bases are TGCGCCATCAAAAACGGGGAGGAACTAGCGGGAAACTCCCTGGAGAGAGAGACCCAGTACTTC.

This rearrangement joins TRBV9 to TRBJ2-5; D is perhaps TRBD1 (6 bases). With the DNA end fitting TRBJ2-7 better, the J assignment may be wrong. Germline lookup yields CDR1 SGDLS and CDR2 YYNGEE. The CDR3 sequence is 15 residues long. CDR3 loop: CASSPFTTGTYEQYF. The CDR3 nucleotides are TGTGCCAGCAGCCCTTTTACGACAGGAACCTACGAGCAGTACTTC.

V gene TRBV7-9 combines with J gene TRBJ1-2, with D possibly TRBD1 on 6 matching bases. V lost 1 base and J 7 bases, leaving 16 bases between the germline ends. Germline V gene sequence: CDR1 SEHNR, CDR2 FQNEAQ (reference sequence). The CDR3 consists of 15 residues. CDR3 coding DNA: TGTGCCAGCAGCTTAGTACAGGGCCCCAAGGGTGGCTACACCTTC. Translating gives CASSLVQGPKGGYTF. Supplemented by reference TRBV7-9 and TRBJ1-2, the full variable domain reads DTGVSQNPRHKITKRGQNVTFRCDPISEHNRLYWYRQTLGQGPEFLTYFQNEAQLEKSRLLSDRFSAERPKGSFSTLEIQRTEQGDSAMYLCASSLVQGPKGGYTFGSGTRLTVV.

For this clone: A junction boundary mismatches the germline segment, possibly from a read error. V gene TRBV12-5 combines with J gene TRBJ1-2, with D possibly being TRBD1 (6 bases). The length of the CDR3 is 13 residues. Germline CDR1 and CDR2: LGHNT and FRNRAP. The CDR3 region is CASALDSNYGYTF. The CDR3 DNA reads as TGTGCTAGTGCTTTGGACAGCAACTATGGCTACACCTTC.

The chain joins TRBV19 to TRBJ2-1, with D possibly being TRBD2 (7 bases). V lost 3 bases and J 4 bases, leaving 19 bases between the germline ends. CDR1 is LNHDA and CDR2 is SQIVND in the germline V gene (reference sequence). The CDR3 length is 17 residues. For the CDR3, the DNA is TGTGCCAGTAGTATGTTTTCGGGGGGCTCTCTTTACAATGAGCAGTTCTTC. Protein sequence: CASSMFSGGSLYNEQFF.

The chain employs TRBV7-9 and TRBJ2-3, with 7 bases identical to TRBD1. Germline lookup yields CDR1 SEHNR and CDR2 FQNEAQ (reference sequence). The V gene end was trimmed by 0 bases and the J gene end by 4 bases; junction bases not matched to a gene: 4. The CDR3 runs 15 residues. For the CDR3, the DNA is TGTGCCAGCAGCTTAGCCAGTCAGGGGGCAGATACGCAGTATTTT. Protein sequence: CASSLASQGADTQYF. Full variable domain (outside the CDR3, taken from reference TRBV7-9 and TRBJ2-3): DTGVSQNPRHKITKRGQNVTFRCDPISEHNRLYWYRQTLGQGPEFLTYFQNEAQLEKSRLLSDRFSAERPKGSFSTLEIQRTEQGDSAMYLCASSLASQGADTQYFGPGTRLTVL.

J is TRBJ1-2 and V is TRBV7-2; 9 bases agree with TRBD1. Germline V CDR1 and CDR2: SGHTA, FQGNSA. The CDR3 spans 15 residues. With V trimmed by 5 bases and J by 7 bases, 11 bases remained unmatched. CDR3: CASSRRDRDVFGYTF. CDR3 in DNA: TGTGCCAGCAGCCGCAGGGACAGGGATGTTTTTGGCTACACCTTC.

The genes are TRBV4-3 and TRBJ2-7, with D possibly being TRBD1 (5 bases). The germline V gene has CDR1 LGHNA and CDR2 YSLEER. V was cut by 1 base and J by 3 bases, with 10 bases left in between. The CDR3 has 14 residues. The CDR3 here is CASSQAIDSYEQYF. CDR3 nucleotide sequence: TGCGCCAGCAGCCAAGCCATCGACAGCTACGAGCAGTACTTC.

The chain joins TRBV18 to TRBJ2-7; 7 bases line up with TRBD1. V lost 3 bases and J lost 2; bases outside the gene matches: 4. Germline V lookup: CDR1 KGHSH, CDR2 LQKENI. The CDR3 spans 14 residues. The DNA of the CDR3 is TGTGCCAGCTCACCTCAGACAGGGACCTACGAGCAGTACTTC. It specifies CASSPQTGTYEQYF.

The rearrangement links TRBV19 to TRBJ2-7; D is undetermined. V lost 1 base and J 5 bases, leaving 15 bases between the germline ends. From germline, CDR1 is LNHDA and CDR2 SQIVND (reference sequence). The CDR3 runs 15 residues. CDR3 sequence: CASSIGGLGPNEQYF. CDR3 sequence (DNA): TGTGCCAGTAGTATAGGTGGTCTAGGCCCCAACGAGCAGTACTTC. Using reference TRBV19 and TRBJ2-7 for the parts outside the CDR3, the full variable domain is DGGITQSPKYLFRKEGQNVTLSCEQNLNHDAMYWYRQDPGQGLRLIYYSQIVNDFQKGDIAEGYSVSREKKESFPLTVTSAQKNPTAFYLCASSIGGLGPNEQYFGPGTRLTVT.

The rearrangement joins TRBV2 to TRBJ2-5; D gene uncertain. Germline V gene data show CDR1 as SNHLY and CDR2 as FYNNEI. This CDR3 comprises 15 residues. V was trimmed by 6 bases and J by 5 bases, leaving 19 bases between them. CDR3 region: CASSAPDTEPETQYF. The DNA for the CDR3 is TGTGCCAGCAGCGCCCCCGACACCGAACCGGAGACCCAGTACTTC. The variable domain in full, completed from reference TRBV2 and TRBJ2-5, reads EPEVTQTPSHQVTQMGQEVILRCVPISNHLYFYWYRQILGQKVEFLVSFYNNEISEKSEIFDDQFSVERPDGSNFTLKIRSTKLEDSAMYFCASSAPDTEPETQYFGPGTRLLVL.

This sequence joins TRBV7-2 and TRBJ2-3; a weak D match, TRBD2 (5 bases). With 5 bases removed from V and 6 bases from J, the gap between germline ends came to 15 bases. Germline V lookup: CDR1 SGHTA, CDR2 FQGNSA. The CDR3 totals 14 residues. CDR3 in DNA: TGTGCCAGCAGCCTCAATCTAGCAGCGGATACGCAGTATTTT. This translates into CASSLNLAADTQYF.

This chain links TRBV7-2 with TRBJ2-7; TRBD2 aligns across 9 bases. The CDR3 spans 14 residues. J gave up 7 bases and V 7 bases, and 11 bases lay outside the gene matches. Germline-derived CDR1 and CDR2 are SGHTA and FQGNSA. In nucleotides, the CDR3 is TGTGCCAGCATGTGGTCTAGCGGGGAGGGTGAGCAGTACTTC. It is translated as CASMWSSGEGEQYF.

The chain combines TRBV30 with TRBJ2-7; tentatively, D is TRBD1 (6 bases). This CDR3 spans 12 amino acids. With 7 bases removed from V and 3 bases from J, the gap between germline ends came to 13 bases. In germline, CDR1 is GTSNPN, CDR2 SVGIG (reference sequence). CDR3 loop: CAYSTGYYEQYF. CDR3 nucleotide sequence: TGTGCCTACTCTACAGGGTACTACGAGCAGTACTTC.

The rearrangement joins TRBV7-9 to TRBJ2-7; D perhaps matches TRBD1 (5 bases). The CDR3 covers 15 residues. Germline lookup yields CDR1 SEHNR and CDR2 FQNEAQ (reference sequence). The V end lost 6 bases, the J end lost 4 bases, and 19 bases lay between the germline ends. The CDR3 sequence is CASRKLQGTFYEQYF. The DNA for the CDR3 is TGTGCCAGCAGGAAACTGCAGGGAACGTTTTACGAGCAGTACTTC.

The V gene is TRBV4-3, the J gene TRBJ2-1, with 9 bases lining up with TRBD2. Germline lookup yields CDR1 LGHNA and CDR2 YSLEER. Trimming took 1 base from V and 1 from J; bases not matched to a gene: 5. This CDR3 contains 17 residues. CDR3 nucleotides: TGCGCCAGCAGCCAAGTCTGGCGGGAGGGATCCTACAATGAGCAGTTCTTC. This encodes CASSQVWREGSYNEQFF.

This clone was seen a few times. The chain joins TRBV7-9 to TRBJ2-7, with TRBD1 as a possible D gene (5 bases). The ends were cut back, 4 bases at V and 5 bases at J, with 12 bases in the middle. Germline V lookup: CDR1 SEHNR, CDR2 FQNEAQ (reference sequence). CDR3 size: 13 residues. Written as DNA, the CDR3 is TGTGCCAGCAGCTCTCCTTCACAGGACGAGCAGTACTTC. Its protein product is CASSSPSQDEQYF.

This clone was recorded only once. J is TRBJ2-7 and V is TRBV7-9; tentatively, D is TRBD2 (7 bases). Trimming pared 4 bases from V and 2 bases from J, leaving 21 bases between. CDR1 is SEHNR and CDR2 is FQNEAQ in the germline V gene (reference sequence). This CDR3 has 17 amino acids. Written as DNA, the CDR3 is TGTGCCAGCAGCTCATTAACCTTAACGGGGGGCACCTACGAGCAGTACTTC. Protein sequence: CASSSLTLTGGTYEQYF.

This sequence joins TRBV9 and TRBJ2-1, with D maybe TRBD1 (7 bases). The CDR3 covers 14 residues. V lost 0 bases and J 7 bases, leaving 11 bases between the germline ends. Germline CDR1 reads SGDLS; CDR2 reads YYNGEE. DNA of the CDR3: TGTGCCAGCAGCGTAGTGCAGGGGGGTAATGAGCAGTTCTTC. As protein: CASSVVQGGNEQFF.

The chain carries TRBV28 and TRBJ2-7; the match to TRBD2 covers 13 bases. The CDR3 runs 16 residues. Germline trimming cut 6 bases from V and 3 bases from J; bases unmatched to any gene: 8. In germline, CDR1 is MDHEN, CDR2 SYDVKM. CDR3 nucleotide sequence: TGTGCCAGCAGCCCTCCCGGGACTAGCGGGGACTACGAGCAGTACTTC. Amino acid sequence: CASSPPGTSGDYEQYF.

V is TRBV12-5 and J is TRBJ2-7; tentative D call: TRBD1 (6 bases). The V and J ends lost 3 bases and 6 bases respectively, with 15 bases between them. Germline V CDR1 and CDR2: LGHNT, FRNRAP. This CDR3 is 14 amino acids long. The CDR3 coding sequence is TGTGCTAGTGGTTTCGACAGGTTCGGCTGCGAGCAGTACTTC. This translates into CASGFDRFGCEQYF. The full variable domain, its missing parts supplied by reference TRBV12-5 and TRBJ2-7, is DARVTQTPRHKVTEMGQEVTMRCQPILGHNTVFWYRQTMMQGLELLAYFRNRAPLDDSGMPKDRFSAEMPDATLATLKIQPSEPRDSAVYFCASGFDRFGCEQYFGPGTRLTVT.